This T cell receptor (beta chain) comes out of a study of blood T cell repertoires in COVID-19. The protocol was immunoSEQ multiplex PCR, while the TCRdb copy is restricted to in-frame clones and leaves out a portion. This table holds roughly 230,000 clones, around 85% found once. The sequenced sample consisted of peripheral blood. The TCR comes from a woman aged 55-70 years with active or convalescent COVID-19.

CDR3 region: CASSLRGGTNGSPLHF. CDR3 bases: TGTGCCAGCAGCCTAAGGGGGGGGACCAACGGATCACCCCTCCACTTT. The gene calls are TRBV7-2 and TRBJ1-6; D perhaps matches TRBD1 (6 bases). Germline loops: CDR1 SGHTA, CDR2 FQGNSA. Trimming removed 5 bases at V and 10 bases at J, with 21 bases between. This CDR3 spans 16 amino acids.